The 27 T cell receptor beta chains below all came from one sample that was sequenced in a study of T cells expressing NK-cell markers. TCRdb reprocessed the 5' RACE reads and stores each CDR3 protein as one record, lacking DNA. This sample's table reports 150,000 to 160,000 distinct CDR3 sequences. Source material: blood T cells: a sorted CD56 or NKG2C T cell subset, CD4+ or CD8+ T cells, or bulk PBMC T cells (not recorded which). All receptors derive from a woman between 50 and 59 years old in good health.

The genes are TRBV6-5 and TRBJ2-2; the TRBD2 assignment by TCRdb is unverifiable without DNA. The CDR3 is 17 residues long. Germline lookup yields CDR1 MNHEY and CDR2 SVGAGI. CDR3 amino acids: CASSLSGRVSNTGELFF.

The chain combines TRBV19 with TRBJ2-1; TCRdb gives TRBD2 as the D gene, but with no DNA this cannot be confirmed. The CDR3 has 15 amino acids. The germline V gene has CDR1 LNHDA and CDR2 SQIVND (reference sequence). The CDR3 spells CASISLAGVSGEQFF.

This sequence joins TRBV20-1 and TRBJ2-1; the D call from TCRdb, TRBD2, cannot be confirmed without DNA. Germline CDR1 and CDR2: DFQATT and SNEGSKA (reference sequence). CDR3 length: 15 residues. CDR3: CSASRAGVSYNEQFF.

The rearrangement links TRBV3-1 to TRBJ1-2; TCRdb designates TRBD1, a call that cannot be tested without DNA. CDR3 length: 15 amino acids. Looked up from germline, CDR1 is LGHDT and CDR2 is YNNKEL (reference sequence). The CDR3 spells CASSQVAGSTYGYTF.

The genes are TRBV5-1 and TRBJ2-4; TCRdb's D call of TRBD1 is untestable without DNA. CDR1 and CDR2 from the germline V gene are SGHRS and YFSETQ. The CDR3 loop spans 15 amino acids. The CDR3 region is CASSLEQGPQNIQYF.

The chain employs TRBV15 and TRBJ2-4; TCRdb's D call of TRBD2 is untestable without DNA. The CDR3 sequence is 17 residues long. CDR1 and CDR2 from the germline V gene are LNHNV and YYDKDF (reference sequence). CDR3 residues: CATSSGAGRVAKNIQYF.

The V call is TRBV27, the J call TRBJ2-3; TCRdb selects TRBD1, and the lack of DNA leaves this call unchecked. The germline gives CDR1 MNHEY, CDR2 SMNVEV (reference sequence). The CDR3 is 15 amino acids. The CDR3 here is CASTPGQGNTDTQYF.

This chain connects TRBV20-1 to TRBJ1-1. Germline CDR1 DFQATT, CDR2 SNEGSKA (reference sequence). The CDR3 consists of 13 residues. Here the CDR3 reads CSARWGMNTEAFF.

The V call is TRBV27, the J call TRBJ1-2; TCRdb's D call of TRBD1 is untestable without DNA. Germline CDR1 and CDR2: MNHEY and SMNVEV (reference sequence). The length of the CDR3 is 13 residues. CDR3: CASWAGGISGYTF.

The chain has TRBV6-5 and TRBJ2-3; as DNA is missing, the TRBD1 call by TCRdb cannot be tested. Germline CDR1 MNHEY, CDR2 SVGAGI. The CDR3 consists of 15 residues. CDR3 sequence: CASSYPQAGVDTQYF.

The chain couples TRBV6-5 to TRBJ2-5; absent DNA, TCRdb's TRBD2 call cannot be checked. CDR1 is MNHEY and CDR2 is SVGAGI in the germline V gene. This CDR3 region has 16 residues. This CDR3 reads CASSYSSGRAGETQYF.

The chain carries TRBV20-1 and TRBJ1-4. The CDR3 covers 14 residues. Germline CDR1 DFQATT, CDR2 SNEGSKA (reference sequence). This CDR3 is CSAGSLSTSEKLFF.

The chain uses TRBV19 and TRBJ2-1; TCRdb's D call of TRBD2 is untestable without DNA. Looked up from germline, CDR1 is LNHDA and CDR2 is SQIVND (reference sequence). The CDR3 loop spans 17 amino acids. The CDR3 protein is CASSIGRGLGPYNEQFF. Supplemented by reference TRBV19 and TRBJ2-1, the full variable domain reads DGGITQSPKYLFRKEGQNVTLSCEQNLNHDAMYWYRQDPGQGLRLIYYSQIVNDFQKGDIAEGYSVSREKKESFPLTVTSAQKNPTAFYLCASSIGRGLGPYNEQFFGPGTRLTVL.

This sequence joins TRBV5-1 and TRBJ2-3; TCRdb's D gene call, TRBD2, goes unchecked for lack of DNA. From germline, CDR1 is SGHRS and CDR2 YFSETQ. CDR3 length equals 15 residues. The CDR3 protein is CASSLARERADTQYF.

The chain recombines TRBV7-9 with TRBJ2-5; TCRdb calls TRBD2, which cannot be checked without DNA. The germline CDR1 and CDR2 sequences are SEHNR and FQNEAQ (reference sequence). The CDR3 spans 15 residues. The CDR3: CASSQLAGGRETQYF.

The chain links TRBV6-1 to TRBJ2-1; TCRdb calls TRBD1, which cannot be checked without DNA. CDR1 MNHNS and CDR2 SASEGT come from the germline V gene. The CDR3 is 14 amino acids. The CDR3 protein is CASRDRNSYNEQFF.

The chain has TRBV27 and TRBJ1-1; TCRdb returns TRBD1, unconfirmable since there is no DNA. The CDR3 sequence is 15 residues long. Germline CDR1 is MNHEY and CDR2 is SMNVEV (reference sequence). The CDR3 sequence: CASRSTTGGGIEAFF.

The chain is built from TRBV2 and TRBJ2-1. Germline lookup yields CDR1 SNHLY and CDR2 FYNNEI. The CDR3 is 13 amino acids. CDR3 protein: CASSEGEPNEQFF.

This chain connects TRBV3-1 to TRBJ2-3. CDR3 length equals 13 residues. Germline assignment: CDR1 LGHDT and CDR2 YNNKEL (reference sequence). CDR3 loop: CASSQVNGNTQYF.

This chain joins TRBV3-1 and TRBJ2-1; the D call of TRBD2 rests on TCRdb alone, since no DNA is present to check it. Germline CDR1 reads LGHDT; CDR2 reads YNNKEL (reference sequence). The CDR3 runs to 16 residues. CDR3 residues: CASSPEEGWSYNEQFF.

This sequence joins TRBV7-9 and TRBJ1-2; the D call of TRBD1 rests on TCRdb alone, since no DNA is present to check it. This CDR3 has 15 amino acids. Germline V gene lookup returns CDR1 SEHNR and CDR2 FQNEAQ (reference sequence). CDR3 protein: CASSLAGQFAYGYTF.

The rearrangement links TRBV7-6 to TRBJ2-7; TCRdb's D call of TRBD1 is untestable without DNA. CDR1 SGHVS and CDR2 FNYEAQ come from the germline V gene. The length of the CDR3 is 15 residues. The CDR3 sequence: CASSPMEGQNREQYF.

The chain couples TRBV6-5 to TRBJ1-1. This CDR3 spans 14 amino acids. Germline CDR1 is MNHEY and CDR2 is SVGAGI. CDR3 loop: CASSYYGEHPEAFF.

The chain employs TRBV11-2 and TRBJ1-5. This CDR3 is built from 13 residues. Germline V gene sequence: CDR1 SGHAT, CDR2 FQNNGV. CDR3 sequence: CASSLFGGQPQHF.

The chain is built from TRBV7-8 and TRBJ2-1; TCRdb's assignment of TRBD2 cannot be checked, as there is no DNA. CDR3 size: 17 residues. Looked up from germline, CDR1 is SGHVS and CDR2 is FQNEAQ. The CDR3 loop reads CASSLGSRLAGVGGRFF.

V is TRBV15 and J is TRBJ2-2; TCRdb returns TRBD2, unconfirmable since there is no DNA. The CDR3 is 15 amino acids. CDR1 LNHNV and CDR2 YYDKDF come from the germline V gene (reference sequence). The CDR3 loop is CATSSSSDYTGELFF.

The J gene is TRBJ2-1, the V gene TRBV12-3 or TRBV12-4; no DNA is available, so the TRBD2 call from TCRdb remains unchecked. This CDR3 is built from 14 residues. CDR3 protein: CASSIAGGPNEQFF.